The 17 T cell receptor beta chains below come from one sample, sequenced in a study of T cell responses to AZD1222 COVID-19 vaccine. The repertoire was sequenced with immunoSEQ multiplex PCR; TCRdb's copy has only in-frame clones and lacks some. The table shows almost 80,000 clones, with 87% occurring only once. The material was peripheral blood, obtained on day 0 of AZD1222 vaccination. The receptors come from an adult in good health.

The gene calls are TRBV11-2 and TRBJ2-1, with 9 bases lining up with TRBD2. The CDR3 is 16 amino acids. Germline CDR1 reads SGHAT; CDR2 reads FQNNGV. J lost 3 bases, V lost 3 bases, and 6 bases had no gene match. The DNA for the CDR3 is TGTGCCAGCAGCTTCATAGCGGGAGTTTACTACAATGAGCAGTTCTTC. It translates to CASSFIAGVYYNEQFF.

The chain has TRBV6-5 and TRBJ1-1, with D maybe TRBD1 (6 bases). With 6 bases removed from V and 5 bases from J, the gap between germline ends came to 10 bases. Germline CDR1 MNHEY, CDR2 SVGAGI. There are 12 residues in the CDR3. As DNA, the CDR3 is TGTGCCAGCAGCCCACAGGGAACTGAAGCTTTCTTT. Translation: CASSPQGTEAFF.

The chain couples TRBV11-2 to TRBJ2-7; D remains unclear. CDR1 is SGHAT, CDR2 FQNNGV, per germline. CDR3 length: 12 residues. The germline V and J ends were trimmed by 1 base and 1 base, with 2 bases remaining between them. The CDR3 sequence is CASSLVSYEQYF. The DNA of the CDR3 is TGTGCCAGCAGCTTAGTATCCTACGAGCAGTACTTC.

The chain combines TRBV3-1 (or the pseudogene TRBV3-2) with TRBJ2-2, with D perhaps TRBD1 (5 bases). The CDR3 loop spans 15 amino acids. CDR1 and CDR2 (germline): LGHDT, YNNKEL (reference sequence). Trimming removed 5 bases at V and 5 bases at J, with 15 bases between. CDR3: CASSRGASRTGELFF. The CDR3 DNA is TGTGCCAGCAGCAGGGGCGCGAGCCGGACCGGGGAGCTGTTTTTT.

The rearrangement links TRBV12-3 or TRBV12-4 to TRBJ2-3; no definite D call. V gave up 5 bases and J gave up 5 bases, with 5 bases separating them. This CDR3 has 11 residues. The CDR3 sequence: CASSILDTQYF. CDR3 in DNA: TGTGCCAGCAGTATACTAGATACGCAGTATTTT.

The V call is TRBV18, the J call TRBJ1-2; no clear D gene. Trimming pared 2 bases from V and 8 bases from J, leaving 12 bases between. The CDR3 spans 13 residues. Per germline, CDR1 KGHSH and CDR2 LQKENI. Here the CDR3 reads CASSPSTVEGYTF. The DNA of the CDR3 is TGTGCCAGCTCACCAAGCACGGTAGAAGGCTACACCTTC. The full variable domain, its missing parts supplied by reference TRBV18 and TRBJ1-2, is NAGVMQNPRHLVRRRGQEARLRCSPMKGHSHVYWYRQLPEEGLKFMVYLQKENIIDESGMPKERFSAEFPKEGPSILRIQQVVRGDSAAYFCASSPSTVEGYTFGSGTRLTVV.

This clone was recorded once. The V and J genes are TRBV14 and TRBJ1-2; D not resolved. CDR1 is SGHDN, CDR2 FVKESK, per germline. This CDR3 spans 15 amino acids. Trimming removed 1 base from V and 8 bases from J, with 17 bases in between. The CDR3 nucleotides read TGTGCCAGCAGCCAAGCCAATGGAGGGTTAAGGGGCTACACCTTC. It is translated as CASSQANGGLRGYTF.

This chain uses TRBV19 with TRBJ2-4; D may match TRBD1 or TRBD2 (6 bases each). V lost 4 bases and J lost 0, with 13 bases in between. The CDR3 runs to 16 residues. The germline V gene has CDR1 LNHDA and CDR2 SQIVND (reference sequence). CDR3 sequence: CASSRGDTKAKNIQYF. Written as DNA, the CDR3 is TGTGCCAGTAGTAGGGGGGACACCAAAGCCAAAAACATTCAGTACTTC.

The gene calls are TRBV30 and TRBJ1-2, with D unresolved. CDR1 is GTSNPN and CDR2 is SVGIG in the germline V gene (reference sequence). V lost 3 bases to trimming and J lost 8 bases, with 16 bases between them. This CDR3 is 13 amino acids long. The CDR3 protein is CAWSPEWVQGYTF. CDR3 DNA sequence: TGTGCCTGGAGCCCCGAGTGGGTTCAGGGCTACACCTTC.

The J gene is TRBJ2-7, the V gene TRBV7-2; D is possibly TRBD2 (6 bases). This CDR3 has 15 residues. Germline-derived CDR1 and CDR2 are SGHTA and FQGNSA. V was clipped by 3 bases and J by 3 bases, with 15 bases between them. The CDR3 protein is CASSFRGGTFYEQYF. The CDR3 nucleotides read TGTGCCAGCAGCTTTAGAGGCGGGACCTTCTACGAGCAGTACTTC.

This clone was detected only a few times. This rearrangement joins TRBV7-3 to TRBJ2-2, with 11 bases that match TRBD2. The CDR3 totals 16 residues. With 6 bases clipped from V and 7 bases from J, the junction kept 10 bases outside the gene matches. From germline, CDR1 is SGHTA and CDR2 FQGTGA. The CDR3 nucleotides read TGTGCCAGCAGGACTAGCGGGAAAGGGGAGGACGGGGAGCTGTTTTTT. Translation gives CASRTSGKGEDGELFF.

The chain is built from TRBV11-3 and TRBJ2-4, with TRBD1 matching 9 bases. Germline CDR1 and CDR2: SGHNT and YENEEA. CDR3 size: 14 residues. V trimming: 4 bases; J trimming: 9 bases; junction bases outside the gene matches: 7. The CDR3 is CASSSGTGTGIQYF. For the CDR3, the DNA is TGTGCCAGCAGCTCCGGGACAGGGACTGGCATTCAGTACTTC.

The V call is TRBV28, the J call TRBJ2-6, with unresolved D. V dropped 3 bases and J dropped 4 bases, with 7 bases sitting between them. Germline V gene lookup returns CDR1 MDHEN and CDR2 SYDVKM. The CDR3 has 14 residues. The CDR3 DNA reads TGTGCCAGCAGTTTTGGCGGAGGGGCCAACGTCCTGACTTTC. Encoded protein: CASSFGGGANVLTF.

V gene TRBV27 combines with J gene TRBJ1-1; D is possibly TRBD1 (6 bases). V was cut by 3 bases and J by 5 bases, with 13 bases left in between. This CDR3 region has 14 residues. The germline V gene has CDR1 MNHEY and CDR2 SMNVEV (reference sequence). Written as DNA, the CDR3 is TGTGCCAGCAGTTTCAAGGGGGGGGTTACTGAAGCTTTCTTT. Translating it yields CASSFKGGVTEAFF.

The chain combines TRBV27 with TRBJ1-2; weak D call: TRBD1 (6 bases). Looked up from germline, CDR1 is MNHEY and CDR2 is SMNVEV (reference sequence). V was cut by 0 bases and J by 4 bases, with 12 bases left in between. The CDR3 runs to 15 residues. The CDR3 spells CASSLSSSGAYGYTF. The CDR3 bases are TGTGCCAGCAGTTTATCGAGTTCAGGGGCCTATGGCTACACCTTC.

V is TRBV15 and J is TRBJ2-2; the D gene could be TRBD1 or TRBD2 (5 bases each). Trimming cost V 3 bases and J 7 bases, with 9 bases left between them. Germline-derived CDR1 and CDR2 are LNHNV and YYDKDF (reference sequence). The CDR3 length is 13 residues. The CDR3 is CATSSIGGGELFF. Here the CDR3 DNA reads TGTGCCACCAGCAGTATTGGGGGCGGGGAGCTGTTTTTT.

The rearrangement links TRBV30 to TRBJ2-7; D perhaps matches TRBD2 (6 bases). V gave up 2 bases and J gave up 5 bases, with 16 bases separating them. CDR3 length: 14 residues. Germline loops: CDR1 GTSNPN, CDR2 SVGIG (reference sequence). The CDR3 sequence is CAWSLWTISNEQYF. The CDR3 nucleotides read TGTGCCTGGAGTCTATGGACTATATCAAACGAGCAGTACTTC.